One sample yielded the 31 T cell receptor beta chains listed below, sequenced in a study of identical twins. TCRdb reanalysed the 5' RACE reads using MiXCR and keeps one entry per CDR3 protein. The table has fewer than 800,000 distinct CDR3 sequences, 7.1% seen once. This sample was shared with a second study, whose subject was yellow fever vaccine responses in identical twins.

Sequencing was carried out using PBMCs. The receptors shown here come from a woman in her late teens or twenties in good health.

This clonotype came up many times. The chain joins TRBV6-1 to TRBJ1-2, with unresolved D. Trimming pared 1 base from V and 2 bases from J, leaving 8 bases between. The CDR3 consists of 14 residues. Germline assignment: CDR1 MNHNS and CDR2 SASEGT. CDR3 sequence (DNA): TGTGCCAGCAGTGAAGAAGCCTTAAACTATGGCTACACCTTC. This translates into CASSEEALNYGYTF.

This clonotype was recorded many times. The gene calls are TRBV11-1 and TRBJ2-1; maybe TRBD2 (6 bases). Trimming left V 4 bases short and J 2 bases short, with 18 bases between. This CDR3 comprises 17 residues. Germline V gene data show CDR1 as SGHAT and CDR2 as FQDESV (reference sequence). The CDR3 nucleotides are TGTGCCAGCAGCTCTGGGACTTGGGAGAGGACCTACAATGAGCAGTTCTTC. Translation gives CASSSGTWERTYNEQFF.

Ten or more counts support this clonotype. The genes are TRBV12-3 or TRBV12-4 and TRBJ1-2; D unclear. CDR3 length equals 11 residues. The ends were cut back, 3 bases at V and 7 bases at J, with 6 bases in the middle. In DNA form, the CDR3 reads TGTGCCAGCAGTTTGAACAGTGGCTACACCTTC. This translates into CASSLNSGYTF.

Many counts were recorded for this clonotype. CDR3 sequence: CSATRGRLDGYTF. In DNA form, the CDR3 reads TGCAGTGCTACCAGGGGGCGCCTCGATGGCTACACCTTC. This chain links TRBV20-1 with TRBJ1-2; 8 nucleotides line up with TRBD1. The CDR3 totals 13 residues. CDR1 is DFQATT and CDR2 is SNEGSKA in the germline V gene (reference sequence). After removal of 4 bases from V and 6 bases from J, the junction contained 7 bases not matched to a gene.

There are many counts of this clonotype. This sequence joins TRBV5-1 and TRBJ2-3; D gene unclear. Trimming pared 5 bases from V and 0 bases from J, leaving 10 bases between. The CDR3 contains 14 residues. Germline CDR1 reads SGHRS; CDR2 reads YFSETQ. The CDR3, as DNA: TGCGCCAGCAGTCTTGCGACTAGCACAGATACGCAGTATTTT. As protein: CASSLATSTDTQYF.

J is TRBJ2-5 and V is TRBV29-1; a weak D match, TRBD1 (7 bases). Per germline, CDR1 SQVTM and CDR2 ANQGSEA. This CDR3 has 13 residues. V was shortened by 7 bases and J by 7 bases, with 19 bases between the two germline ends. CDR3 in amino acids: CSAGGLSLGTQYF. The DNA for the CDR3 is TGCAGCGCAGGGGGACTCTCCCTAGGGACCCAGTACTTC.

The chain joins TRBV11-2 to TRBJ2-5; 11 bases match TRBD2. Trimming cost V 8 bases and J 5 bases; bases outside gene matches: 10. Germline V gene data show CDR1 as SGHAT and CDR2 as FQNNGV. The length of the CDR3 is 15 residues. In DNA form, the CDR3 reads TGTGCCAGCGGGAATAGCGGGGGGGCCGTGGAGACCCAGTACTTC. Amino acid sequence: CASGNSGGAVETQYF.

The genes are TRBV2 and TRBJ2-5, with D uncertain. Germline values: CDR1 SNHLY, CDR2 FYNNEI. CDR3 length: 13 residues. V gave up 6 bases and J gave up 3 bases, with 11 bases separating them. CDR3 residues: CASSRFAEETQYF. For the CDR3, the DNA is TGTGCCAGCAGCCGGTTTGCCGAAGAGACCCAGTACTTC. The complete variable domain, with remaining parts taken from reference TRBV2 and TRBJ2-5, reads EPEVTQTPSHQVTQMGQEVILRCVPISNHLYFYWYRQILGQKVEFLVSFYNNEISEKSEIFDDQFSVERPDGSNFTLKIRSTKLEDSAMYFCASSRFAEETQYFGPGTRLLVL.

This clonotype has more than one count but fewer than ten. V gene TRBV15 combines with J gene TRBJ1-5; D is unclear. The germline V gene has CDR1 LNHNV and CDR2 YYDKDF (reference sequence). Trimming took off 3 bases at V and 3 bases at J, with 9 bases between the two ends. The length of the CDR3 is 14 residues. The CDR3 protein is CATSSWQFNQPQHF. The CDR3, as DNA: TGTGCCACCAGCAGTTGGCAGTTCAATCAGCCCCAGCATTTT.

The chain has TRBV7-2 and TRBJ2-7; D is possibly TRBD1 (5 bases). The V end was cut by 7 bases, the J end by 0 bases, with 10 bases between. This CDR3 has 13 amino acids. Germline values: CDR1 SGHTA, CDR2 FQGNSA. The CDR3 DNA follows: TGTGCCAGCATCCGCGACAGCTCCTACGAGCAGTACTTC. This translates into CASIRDSSYEQYF.

The chain is built from TRBV7-6 and TRBJ2-7; no definite D call. The CDR3 length is 14 residues. Trimming stripped 1 base from V and 6 bases from J, with 13 bases between. From germline, CDR1 is SGHVS and CDR2 FNYEAQ. CDR3 protein: CASSLDRAHLEQYF. In nucleotides, the CDR3 is TGTGCCAGCAGCTTAGATAGGGCCCACCTCGAGCAGTACTTC.

Ten or more counts support this clonotype. The genes are TRBV7-8 and TRBJ2-7, with TRBD1 as a possible D gene (5 bases). Looked up from germline, CDR1 is SGHVS and CDR2 is FQNEAQ. The CDR3 loop spans 12 amino acids. The V end was cut by 7 bases, the J end by 3 bases, with 10 bases between. This CDR3 reads CASTPGNYEQYF. The CDR3 DNA follows: TGTGCCAGCACCCCAGGGAACTACGAGCAGTACTTC.

This clonotype was counted a few times. In nucleotides, the CDR3 is TGCGCCAGCAGCTTGACAGACCCAATGTGGAGTATCGCGAACACCGGGGAGCTGTTTTTT. It yields the protein CASSLTDPMWSIANTGELFF. The chain is built from TRBV5-1 and TRBJ2-2; D not resolved. Germline-derived CDR1 and CDR2 are SGHRS and YFSETQ. The length of the CDR3 is 20 residues. The V and J ends lost 1 base and 0 bases respectively, with 22 bases between them.

The chain carries TRBV6-1 and TRBJ2-7; 7 bases map to TRBD1. V lost 5 bases and J lost 0; bases outside the gene matches: 7. Germline assignment: CDR1 MNHNS and CDR2 SASEGT. The CDR3 is made up of 15 amino acids. CDR3 nucleotides: TGTGCCAGCAGTCCAGCCGGGACAGCCTCCTACGAGCAGTACGTC. Translated: CASSPAGTASYEQYV.

In this sample, this clonotype turned up a few times. This chain joins TRBV7-9 and TRBJ1-2, with a weak D call TRBD1 (6 bases). The CDR3 loop spans 15 amino acids. V was trimmed by 1 base and J by 4 bases, leaving 13 bases between them. Germline V gene lookup returns CDR1 SEHNR and CDR2 FQNEAQ (reference sequence). The CDR3 region is CASSLGVGQVYGYTF. CDR3 in DNA: TGTGCCAGCAGCTTAGGGGTGGGACAAGTCTATGGCTACACCTTC.

This clonotype was seen more than once but under ten times. The chain carries TRBV11-3 and TRBJ1-1; D not resolved. Germline lookup yields CDR1 SGHNT and CDR2 YENEEA. The CDR3 spans 15 residues. Trimming pared 1 base from V and 2 bases from J, leaving 11 bases between. CDR3 sequence (DNA): TGTGCCAGCAGCTTAGCTCTCCCGGGAAACACTGAAGCTTTCTTT. It codes for CASSLALPGNTEAFF.

The chain couples TRBV11-2 to TRBJ2-1, with 8 nucleotides matching TRBD1. The V segment lost 1 base and the J segment 8 bases; nucleotides outside the gene matches: 16. Germline lookup yields CDR1 SGHAT and CDR2 FQNNGV. CDR3 size: 18 residues. As DNA, the CDR3 is TGTGCCAGCAGCTTAGTCCAGTCGAGGGGACAGGTCGTGTATGAGCAGTTCTTC. Protein sequence: CASSLVQSRGQVVYEQFF.

This clonotype was detected many times. The chain joins TRBV6-1 to TRBJ1-5; the D gene is possibly TRBD1 (5 bases). V lost 6 bases and J 5 bases, leaving 11 bases between the germline ends. The V gene's germline CDR1 is MNHNS and CDR2 SASEGT. The CDR3 length is 13 residues. CDR3 sequence: CASRTGGDQPQHF. The CDR3 coding sequence is TGTGCCAGCAGGACTGGGGGGGATCAGCCCCAGCATTTT.

This clonotype has a count of ten or more. The V and J genes are TRBV29-1 and TRBJ1-1; D is ambiguous. Germline V gives CDR1 SQVTM, CDR2 ANQGSEA. The V end lost 7 bases, the J end lost 0 bases, and 6 bases lay between the germline ends. The CDR3 runs 11 residues. In DNA form, the CDR3 reads TGCAGCGCCCACATGAACACTGAAGCTTTCTTT. It codes for CSAHMNTEAFF.

V and J are TRBV12-3 or TRBV12-4 and TRBJ2-7, with TRBD1 identical over 9 bases. J was trimmed by 3 bases and V by 5 bases; bases with no gene match: 5. The CDR3 is 14 residues long. The CDR3 protein is CASSGTGNDYEQYF. DNA of the CDR3: TGTGCCAGCAGTGGGACAGGGAATGACTACGAGCAGTACTTC.

This clonotype was detected only a few times. V is TRBV10-1 and J is TRBJ1-5; no reliable D call. The V and J ends lost 0 bases and 12 bases respectively, with 12 bases between them. The CDR3 sequence is 13 residues long. Per germline, CDR1 WNHNN and CDR2 SYGVQD (reference sequence). The CDR3 DNA sequence: TGCGCCAGCAGTGAGTCGATTCCCGGCGTCCAGCATTTT. This encodes CASSESIPGVQHF.

This clonotype was seen only a few times. The CDR3, as DNA: TGTGCCAGCAGCCAGAGGCTGAATGAGCAGTTCTTC. This gives the protein CASSQRLNEQFF. The chain links TRBV3-1 to TRBJ2-1; the D is unclear. V was pared by 3 bases and J by 7 bases, with 7 bases between. This CDR3 comprises 12 residues. CDR1 is LGHDT and CDR2 is YNNKEL in the germline V gene (reference sequence).

This clonotype has a handful of counts. The chain combines TRBV20-1 with TRBJ2-1; no firm D call. V lost 3 bases to trimming and J lost 3 bases, with 9 bases between them. This CDR3 has 13 amino acids. Germline V gene sequence: CDR1 DFQATT, CDR2 SNEGSKA (reference sequence). This CDR3 reads CSARRLNYNEQFF. The CDR3 coding sequence is TGCAGTGCTAGGAGGCTGAACTACAATGAGCAGTTCTTC.

In this sample, this clonotype turned up a few times. The chain carries TRBV27 and TRBJ2-3; 9 bases fit TRBD2. CDR1 and CDR2 from the germline V gene are MNHEY and SMNVEV (reference sequence). This CDR3 region has 15 residues. V shed 10 bases, J shed 4 bases, and the junction held 12 bases outside the gene matches. The CDR3 coding sequence is TGTGCCACCTCACTGGCGGGGGGGCGGCCAGATACGCAGTATTTT. Translated, it gives CATSLAGGRPDTQYF.

V is TRBV7-9 and J is TRBJ2-2; maybe TRBD2 (6 bases). CDR1 is SEHNR, CDR2 FQNEAQ, per germline (reference sequence). This CDR3 spans 17 amino acids. Between the trimmed V and J ends, which lost 1 base and 6 bases, there was a span of 18 bases. CDR3 DNA sequence: TGTGCCAGCAGCTTAGAAGGGAGCGGGTACAGCGCCGGGGAGCTGTTTTTT. The encoded protein is CASSLEGSGYSAGELFF.

The genes are TRBV5-4 and TRBJ1-6; D call uncertain. The CDR3 length is 14 residues. Trimming pared 4 bases from V and 7 bases from J, leaving 12 bases between. Germline CDR1 reads SGHNT; CDR2 reads YYREEE (reference sequence). The CDR3 coding sequence is TGTGCCAGCAGCCAGGTCGGCGGCAATTCACCCCTCCACTTT. It translates to CASSQVGGNSPLHF.

Many counts were recorded for this clonotype. The chain employs TRBV12-3 or TRBV12-4 and TRBJ2-1; 13 nucleotides agree with TRBD2. The CDR3 extends over 15 amino acids. Trimming cost V 8 bases and J 8 bases; bases outside gene matches: 9. The CDR3 DNA follows: TGTGCCAGCTCATCTGGACTAGCGGGAGTCGATGAGCAGTTCTTC. This gives the protein CASSSGLAGVDEQFF.

This clonotype was seen at least ten times. V and J are TRBV28 and TRBJ2-7; D not certain. The CDR3 contains 11 residues. V was pared by 6 bases and J by 3 bases, with 6 bases between. Germline CDR1 is MDHEN and CDR2 is SYDVKM. In nucleotides, the CDR3 is TGTGCCAGCAGCTCGTTCTACGAGCAGTACTTC. Protein: CASSSFYEQYF. Full variable domain (missing parts from reference TRBV28 and TRBJ2-7): DVKVTQSSRYLVKRTGEKVFLECVQDMDHENMFWYRQDPGLGLRLIYFSYDVKMKEKGDIPEGYSVSREKKERFSLILESASTNQTSMYLCASSSFYEQYFGPGTRLTVT.

The V and J genes are TRBV20-1 and TRBJ2-5; 9 bases are shared with TRBD2. Unmatched junction bases numbered 6, after V lost 1 base and J lost 6 bases. Germline V gene sequence: CDR1 DFQATT, CDR2 SNEGSKA (reference sequence). The CDR3 covers 14 residues. The CDR3 DNA is TGCAGTGCTAGAGTATTAGCGGGGGCGAAGACCCAGTACTTC. Residues: CSARVLAGAKTQYF.

There are many counts of this clonotype. This chain uses TRBV28 with TRBJ2-1, with 13 bases matching TRBD2. The CDR3 consists of 15 residues. Trimming took 6 bases from V and 8 from J; bases not matched to a gene: 7. Per the germline V gene, CDR1 is MDHEN and CDR2 is SYDVKM. The CDR3 protein is CASRQLAGGPDEQFF. The CDR3 DNA follows: TGTGCCAGCAGGCAACTAGCGGGAGGGCCGGATGAGCAGTTCTTC.

Many counts were recorded for this clonotype. This rearrangement joins TRBV6-5 to TRBJ1-1, with D possibly being TRBD1 (5 bases). Per the germline V gene, CDR1 is MNHEY and CDR2 is SVGAGI. Trimming stripped 2 bases from V and 4 bases from J, with 20 bases between. The CDR3 totals 17 residues. CDR3 nucleotide sequence: TGTGCCAGCAGTTACGGAGTTACGTTGACAGCCACCACTGAAGCTTTCTTT. Its protein is CASSYGVTLTATTEAFF.